This T cell receptor beta chain was recorded in a study of HIV-infected patients and healthy controls. CDR3 size: 14 residues. Trimming stripped 0 bases from V and 8 bases from J, with 10 bases between. Germline V CDR1 and CDR2: MGHRA, YSYEKL. cDNA was made from approximately 500 ng RNA using alpha and beta constant primers. Alpha and beta chain libraries were made separately by chain-specific third strand synthesis with multiplexing indices. TCRdb reprocessed the 5' RACE reads with MiXCR, giving one entry per CDR3 protein. The repertoire holds about 8,600 distinct CDR3 sequences, with roughly 9.4% as singletons. Follow-up blood was drawn about 14 weeks, roughly three months, after antiretroviral therapy began. The repertoire came from unfractionated whole blood and reflected all unsorted peripheral T cells.

The starting material was blood, obtained during antiretroviral therapy. The gene calls are TRBV4-1 and TRBJ1-4, with unresolved D. This TCR was recovered from an adult with HIV infection. Here the CDR3 reads CASSQDAGGEKLFF. The CDR3 coding sequence is TGCGCCAGCAGCCAAGATGCAGGCGGCGAAAAACTGTTTTTT.